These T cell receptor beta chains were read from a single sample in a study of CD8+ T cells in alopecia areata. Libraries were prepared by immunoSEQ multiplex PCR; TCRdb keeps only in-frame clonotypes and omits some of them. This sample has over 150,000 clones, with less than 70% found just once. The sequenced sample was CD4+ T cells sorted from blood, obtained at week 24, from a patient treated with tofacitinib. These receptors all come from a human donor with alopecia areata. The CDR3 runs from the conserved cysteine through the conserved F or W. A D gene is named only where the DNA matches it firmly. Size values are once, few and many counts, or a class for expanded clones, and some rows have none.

CDR3: CASSGDRAKNIQYF; DNA: TGTGCCAGCAGTGGGGACAGGGCCAAAAACATTCAGTACTTC; J: TRBJ2-4; D: TRBD1; V: TRBV2; size: few; length: 14
CDR3: CASSLVGGFNGYTF; DNA: TGTGCCAGCAGCCTCGTAGGGGGTTTCAATGGCTACACCTTC; J: TRBJ1-2; D: .; V: TRBV9; size: few; length: 14
CDR3: CASSAPGGLMNTEAFF; DNA: TGTGCCAGCAGTGCCCCGGGTGGTTTGATGAACACTGAAGCTTTCTTT; J: TRBJ1-1; D: .; V: TRBV25-1; size: .; length: 16
CDR3: CASSFGQTEQETQYF; DNA: TGTGCCAGCAGCTTCGGCCAAACAGAACAAGAGACCCAGTACTTC; J: TRBJ2-5; D: .; V: TRBV5-6; size: .; length: 15
CDR3: CASRQGAVDTQYF; DNA: TGTGCCAGCAGACAGGGGGCCGTAGATACGCAGTATTTT; J: TRBJ2-3; D: TRBD1; V: TRBV7-9; size: few; length: 13
CDR3: CASSSVPGERETQYF; DNA: TGTGCCAGCAGCTCAGTTCCAGGGGAGAGAGAGACCCAGTACTTC; J: TRBJ2-5; D: .; V: TRBV7-2; size: .; length: 15
CDR3: CASSQGTQPQHF; DNA: TGCGCCAGCAGCCAAGGGACGCAGCCCCAGCATTTT; J: TRBJ1-5; D: .; V: TRBV4-1; size: .; length: 12
CDR3: CASSPIQPGQGSKNIQYF; DNA: TGTGCCAGCAGCCCAATACAACCGGGACAGGGATCCAAAAACATTCAGTACTTC; J: TRBJ2-4; D: TRBD1; V: TRBV7-9; size: many; length: 18
CDR3: CASSPHPGGVGDVRGYTF; DNA: TGTGCCAGCAGCCCCCACCCGGGGGGCGTAGGGGACGTTCGGGGCTACACCTTC; J: TRBJ1-2; D: .; V: TRBV7-3; size: .; length: 18
CDR3: CASSLEEPRAYNEQFF; DNA: TGTGCCAGCAGCTTAGAGGAACCCAGGGCCTACAATGAGCAGTTCTTC; J: TRBJ2-1; D: .; V: TRBV27; size: .; length: 16
CDR3: CAWSDHGTYGYTF; DNA: TGTGCCTGGAGTGATCACGGGACTTATGGCTACACCTTC; J: TRBJ1-2; D: .; V: TRBV30; size: .; length: 13
CDR3: CASSVTGQSYEQYF; DNA: TGTGCCAGCAGCGTAACTGGACAGTCCTACGAGCAGTACTTC; J: TRBJ2-7; D: .; V: TRBV9; size: .; length: 14
CDR3: CAAISSDTQYF; DNA: TGTGCCGCCATTAGCTCGGATACGCAGTATTTT; J: TRBJ2-3; D: .; V: TRBV9; size: .; length: 11
CDR3: CASSQDPWNQPQHF; DNA: TGTGCCAGCAGCCAAGATCCGTGGAATCAGCCCCAGCATTTT; J: TRBJ1-5; D: .; V: TRBV4-2; size: once; length: 14
CDR3: CASSDTGVYEQYF; DNA: TGTGCCAGCAGTGACACGGGTGTTTACGAGCAGTACTTC; J: TRBJ2-7; D: .; V: TRBV6-5; size: .; length: 13
CDR3: CASSLRTGGDTEAFF; DNA: TGTGCCAGCAGTCTGCGGACAGGGGGAGACACTGAAGCTTTCTTT; J: TRBJ1-1; D: TRBD1; V: TRBV27; size: .; length: 15
CDR3: CASGPGRITGELFF; DNA: TGTGCCAGCGGGCCGGGCAGAATCACCGGGGAGCTGTTTTTT; J: TRBJ2-2; D: .; V: TRBV7-9; size: .; length: 14
CDR3: CSVELDAYF; DNA: TGCAGCGTTGAGCTAGACGCGTACTTC; J: TRBJ2-7; D: .; V: TRBV29-1; size: .; length: 9
CDR3: CAWRAREWNGYTF; DNA: TGTGCCTGGAGGGCCCGGGAGTGGAATGGCTACACCTTC; J: TRBJ1-2; D: .; V: TRBV30; size: .; length: 13
CDR3: CSVDPRGTEAFF; DNA: TGCAGCGTTGATCCGAGAGGGACTGAAGCTTTCTTT; J: TRBJ1-1; D: .; V: TRBV29-1; size: .; length: 12
CDR3: CSVNRWESTDTQYF; DNA: TGCAGCGTCAACAGATGGGAAAGCACAGATACGCAGTATTTT; J: TRBJ2-3; D: .; V: TRBV29-1; size: .; length: 14
CDR3: CATSGALNTEAFF; DNA: TGTGCCACCAGCGGTGCATTGAACACTGAAGCTTTCTTT; J: TRBJ1-1; D: .; V: TRBV15; size: .; length: 13
CDR3: CASSSTGQTFIQYF; DNA: TGTGCCAGCAGCTCAACAGGACAGACGTTCATTCAGTACTTC; J: TRBJ2-4; D: .; V: TRBV11-2; size: .; length: 14
CDR3: CASSAQNQKNIQYF; DNA: TGCGCCAGCAGCGCCCAGAATCAAAAAAACATTCAGTACTTC; J: TRBJ2-4; D: .; V: TRBV5-1; size: .; length: 14
CDR3: CASSQSLNHSYEQYF; DNA: TGCGCCAGCAGTCAATCGTTAAATCACTCCTACGAGCAGTACTTC; J: TRBJ2-7; D: .; V: TRBV23-1; size: .; length: 15
CDR3: CAWSEQETQYF; DNA: TGTGCCTGGAGTGAGCAAGAGACCCAGTACTTC; J: TRBJ2-5; D: .; V: TRBV30; size: .; length: 11
CDR3: CASSPPQGYEQYF; DNA: TGTGCCAGCAGTCCCCCACAGGGCTACGAGCAGTACTTC; J: TRBJ2-7; D: .; V: TRBV6-5; size: few; length: 13
CDR3: CASSDVSSAFF; DNA: TGTGCCAGCAGTGATGTTTCCTCAGCTTTCTTT; J: TRBJ1-1; D: .; V: TRBV6-6; size: .; length: 11
CDR3: CAWSVGGASYNEQFF; DNA: TGTGCCTGGAGTGTGGGGGGAGCCTCCTACAATGAGCAGTTCTTC; J: TRBJ2-1; D: .; V: TRBV30; size: .; length: 15
CDR3: CATSRGQVDGYTF; DNA: TGTGCCACCAGCAGGGGACAGGTTGATGGCTACACCTTC; J: TRBJ1-2; D: TRBD1; V: TRBV15; size: .; length: 13
CDR3: CASSELPRNIQYF; DNA: TGTGCCAGCAGTGAACTCCCTAGGAACATTCAGTACTTC; J: TRBJ2-4; D: .; V: TRBV10-3; size: .; length: 13
CDR3: CASSQNLGLTDTQYF; DNA: TGTGCCAGCAGTCAAAACCTGGGACTCACAGATACGCAGTATTTT; J: TRBJ2-3; D: .; V: TRBV6-1; size: many; length: 15
CDR3: CASSYSNSVAETQYF; DNA: TGTGCCAGCAGTTACTCGAACAGTGTTGCGGAGACCCAGTACTTC; J: TRBJ2-5; D: .; V: TRBV6-5; size: .; length: 15
CDR3: CAWSRGSEAFF; DNA: TGTGCCTGGAGTAGGGGGAGTGAAGCTTTCTTT; J: TRBJ1-1; D: .; V: TRBV30; size: .; length: 11
CDR3: CASSDGRGYTF; DNA: TGTGCCAGCAGTGACGGGCGTGGCTACACCTTC; J: TRBJ1-2; D: .; V: TRBV2; size: .; length: 11
CDR3: CASSLGAAPGETQYF; DNA: TGTGCCAGCAGCTTAGGGGCGGCGCCCGGGGAGACCCAGTACTTC; J: TRBJ2-5; D: .; V: TRBV7-9; size: .; length: 15
CDR3: CASSIIPGNTEAFF; DNA: TGTGCCAGTAGTATAATCCCAGGGAACACTGAAGCTTTCTTT; J: TRBJ1-1; D: .; V: TRBV19; size: .; length: 14
CDR3: CSVAAGANVLTF; DNA: TGCAGCGTTGCTGCTGGGGCCAACGTCCTGACTTTC; J: TRBJ2-6; D: .; V: TRBV29-1; size: .; length: 12
CDR3: CAWRTGRVVTGNQPQHF; DNA: TGTGCCTGGAGGACCGGGAGGGTAGTGACCGGCAATCAGCCCCAGCATTTT; J: TRBJ1-5; D: .; V: TRBV30; size: .; length: 17
CDR3: CAWTVGSGDNEQFF; DNA: TGTGCCTGGACGGTTGGTAGCGGAGACAATGAGCAGTTCTTC; J: TRBJ2-1; D: .; V: TRBV30; size: .; length: 14
CDR3: CAWSGLGTGNEQYF; DNA: TGTGCCTGGAGTGGTCTGGGGACAGGGAACGAGCAGTACTTC; J: TRBJ2-7; D: TRBD1; V: TRBV30; size: .; length: 14
CDR3: CASSSFGGSGANVLTF; DNA: TGTGCCAGCAGTTCCTTTGGGGGATCTGGGGCCAACGTCCTGACTTTC; J: TRBJ2-6; D: .; V: TRBV6-5; size: few; length: 16
CDR3: CASSYSGGNTEAFF; DNA: TGTGCCAGCAGTTACTCTGGGGGGAACACTGAAGCTTTCTTT; J: TRBJ1-1; D: .; V: TRBV6-5; size: .; length: 14
CDR3: CAWSSGTRFNTLHF; DNA: TGTGCCTGGAGTTCCGGGACAAGGTTTAACACCCTCCACTTT; J: TRBJ1-6; D: .; V: TRBV30; size: .; length: 14
CDR3: CSAMTDTNYGYTF; DNA: TGCAGCGCCATGACAGACACTAACTATGGCTACACCTTC; J: TRBJ1-2; D: .; V: TRBV29-1; size: .; length: 13
CDR3: CAWSVLSFERANTIYF; DNA: TGTGCCTGGAGTGTACTGAGTTTCGAGCGGGCAAACACCATATATTTT; J: TRBJ1-3; D: .; V: TRBV30; size: .; length: 16
CDR3: CASSHRQGKNTEAFF; DNA: TGTGCCAGCAGCCACAGACAGGGGAAGAACACTGAAGCTTTCTTT; J: TRBJ1-1; D: TRBD1; V: TRBV4-2; size: .; length: 15
CDR3: CSVARDRVDEKLFF; DNA: TGCAGCGTTGCCAGGGACAGGGTGGACGAAAAACTGTTTTTT; J: TRBJ1-4; D: TRBD1; V: TRBV29-1; size: .; length: 14